This TCR beta chain was identified in a study of regulatory T cells in long-lasting Graves disease. The TCR beta library used iRepertoire HTBI primers with Arm-PCR amplification of CDR3. Methods used by the authors: Throughout the samples, researchers identified 60 to 70 TRBV and some 13 TRBJ segments. TCRdb ran MiXCR on the multiplex PCR reads and lists one entry per CDR3 protein. The V and J calls follow TCRdb's processing rather than the paper's. This sample has about 660,000 distinct CDR3 sequences, with about 32% found just once. This clonotype was observed a few times. Its antigen is unknown. This CDR3 has 14 residues. The germline gives CDR1 SGHTA, CDR2 FQGTGA. V was cut by 3 bases and J by 5 bases, with 14 bases left in between. Time point given: persistent/refractory GD, antithyroid drugs over 5 years with positive TRAb. PBMC-extracted RNA yielded the TCR library. The patients were enrolled through endocrinology in Xi'an, China. Into tubes containing EDTA, 8 to 9.5 milliliters of peripheral blood were drawn.

Study results and limitations: Public clonotype sharing was higher in persistent than newly diagnosed patients.

The sequenced sample was peripheral blood mononuclear cells (PBMCs), obtained when the disease was refractory, from a patient treated with antithyroid drugs. The receptor's source is a female donor with Graves disease. The rearrangement links TRBV7-3 to TRBJ2-7; tentatively, D is TRBD1 (5 bases). CDR3 in amino acids: CASSLSLRAHEQYF. The CDR3 region has the DNA TGTGCCAGCAGCTTGAGCCTCAGGGCTCACGAGCAGTACTTC.